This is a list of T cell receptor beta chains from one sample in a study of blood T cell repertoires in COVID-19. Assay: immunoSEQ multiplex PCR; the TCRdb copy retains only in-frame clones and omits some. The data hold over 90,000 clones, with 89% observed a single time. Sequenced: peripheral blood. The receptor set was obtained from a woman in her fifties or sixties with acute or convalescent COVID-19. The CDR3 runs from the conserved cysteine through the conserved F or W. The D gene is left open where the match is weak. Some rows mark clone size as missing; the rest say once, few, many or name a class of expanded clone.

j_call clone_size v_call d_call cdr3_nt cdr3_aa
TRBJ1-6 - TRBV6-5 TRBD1 TGTGCCAGCGGGTCGACAGGGGACAATTCACCCCTCCACTTT CASGSTGDNSPLHF
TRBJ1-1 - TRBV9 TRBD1 TGTGCCAGCAGCGCTTGGGACAGTGGGAACACTGAAGCTTTCTTT CASSAWDSGNTEAFF
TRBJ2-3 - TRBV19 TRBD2 TGTGCCAGTAGTATTGCGGGAGCGGGCACAGATACGCAGTATTTT CASSIAGAGTDTQYF
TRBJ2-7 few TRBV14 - TGTGCCAGCAGCCAAGTTACAGGGTTGTACGAGCAGTACTTC CASSQVTGLYEQYF
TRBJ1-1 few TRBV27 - TGTGCCAGCACGATTACTTGGGGGCGGGCGAACACTGAAGCTTTCTTT CASTITWGRANTEAFF
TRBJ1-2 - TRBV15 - TGTGCCACCAGCGGCGGCCTCTCAAGAGCATATGGCTACACCTTC CATSGGLSRAYGYTF
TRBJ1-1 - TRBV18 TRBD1 TGTGCCAGCTCACCTTACACAGGGGGCACTGAAGCTTTCTTT CASSPYTGGTEAFF
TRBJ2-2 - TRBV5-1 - TGCGCCAGCAGCACTCTGGGACAGGGACGTAGCGGGGCGAACACCGGGGAGCTGTTTTTT CASSTLGQGRSGANTGELFF
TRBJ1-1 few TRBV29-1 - TGCAGCGCGGGTCAGACAGAAGAAGCTTTCTTT CSAGQTEEAFF
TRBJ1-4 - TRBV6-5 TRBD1 TGTGCCAGCAGTCCGTCCGGGACAGTAAATGAAAAACTGTTTTTT CASSPSGTVNEKLFF
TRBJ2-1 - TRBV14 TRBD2 TGTGCCAGCAGTTCTGTGACTAGCGGGAGAGTTGAGCAGTTCTTC CASSSVTSGRVEQFF
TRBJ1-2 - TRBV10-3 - TGTGCCATCAGTGAGTCTAACGGCTATGGCTACACCTTC CAISESNGYGYTF
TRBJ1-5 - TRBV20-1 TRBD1 TGCAGTGCTAGTTGGCAGGGGGGCAATCAGCCCCAGCATTTT CSASWQGGNQPQHF
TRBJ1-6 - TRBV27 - TGTGCCAGCAGTTTTCAGGGTGGTTTTTCACCCCTCCACTTT CASSFQGGFSPLHF
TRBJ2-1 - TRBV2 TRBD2 TGTGCCACTTTGGGCCAGCGGGAGGGCCGTGAGCAGTTCTTC CATLGQREGREQFF
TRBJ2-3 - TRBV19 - TGTGCCAGTAGCCAAGGGGGACACGGAGATACGCAGTATTTT CASSQGGHGDTQYF
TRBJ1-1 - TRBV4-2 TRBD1 TGTGCCAGCAGCCAAGTCCAAGGACAGGGGAACACTGAAGCTTTCTTT CASSQVQGQGNTEAFF
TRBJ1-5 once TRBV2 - TGTGCCAGCAGTGAAGCGTTGGGGACTTACAATCAGCCCCAGCATTTT CASSEALGTYNQPQHF